The present T cell receptor (beta chain) was sequenced within a study of OX40 agonist ivuxolimab in advanced cancers. At the level of the study: Enrolled patients in dose escalation had cancers that were hepatocellular carcinoma, melanoma, renal cell or head and neck cancer. Notes on the study in general: Researchers report that CD8+ T cells had, on average, more expanded clones than CD4+.

Details on this clone: Its antigen remains unidentified.

Between the trimmed V and J ends, which lost 2 bases and 4 bases, there was a span of 3 bases. Germline V lookup: CDR1 MDHEN, CDR2 SYDVKM. This CDR3 is built from 11 residues. Generated by immunoSEQ multiplex PCR, the TCRdb table keeps only in-frame clones and is missing some. The profile shows approximately 79,000 clones, around 86% of them singletons. The sample here was CD4+ or CD8+ T cells sorted from blood, taken in a trial of the OX40 agonist ivuxolimab. The TCR was taken from an adult with an advanced solid tumor such as melanoma, head and neck, liver or kidney cancer. This sequence joins TRBV28 and TRBJ2-7; D is uncertain. CDR3 protein: CASSLKYEQYF. CDR3 DNA sequence: TGTGCCAGCAGTTTAAAATACGAGCAGTACTTC.